The 20 T cell receptor beta chains reported below all come from one sample, sequenced in a study of T cell clonotyping in hematopoietic cell transplantation. Time point described: recipient sample about 28 days before transplant, after cytoreduction. Data came from immunoSEQ multiplex PCR; TCRdb stores just in-frame clones and leaves some out. The repertoire holds more than 20,000 clones, with roughly 88% as singletons. The sequences come from peripheral blood mononuclear cells, collected before stem cell transplant. The receptors come from a man between 18 and 29 years old with biphenotypic leukemia. Some clones in this sample may be carry-over from other donors' samples.

V usage is TRBV10-1 and J usage is TRBJ2-1, with 12 bases fitting TRBD2. Germline loops: CDR1 WNHNN, CDR2 SYGVQD (reference sequence). V trimming: 2 bases; J trimming: 6 bases; junction bases outside the gene matches: 2. This CDR3 is built from 15 residues. DNA for the CDR3: TGCGCCAGCAGTGAGCGGACTAGCGGGATCAATGAGCAGTTCTTC. Residues: CASSERTSGINEQFF.

This chain connects TRBV7-9 to TRBJ2-5, with D hard to call. V lost 8 bases to trimming and J lost 2 bases, with 3 bases between them. Per the germline V gene, CDR1 is SEHNR and CDR2 is FQNEAQ (reference sequence). This CDR3 spans 10 amino acids. The CDR3 DNA sequence: TGTGCCAGCGGGCAAGAGACCCAGTACTTC. This sequence encodes CASGQETQYF.

This clone has only a few counts. The rearrangement joins TRBV30 to TRBJ1-2; 11 nucleotides match TRBD1. The CDR3 has 15 amino acids. The trim removed 0 bases at V and 2 bases at J, leaving 2 bases unmatched. Germline V gives CDR1 GTSNPN, CDR2 SVGIG (reference sequence). In nucleotides, the CDR3 is TGTGCCTGGAGTGTAGGGGACAGGGGGAACTATGGCTACACCTTC. Translation: CAWSVGDRGNYGYTF.

The chain joins TRBV27 to TRBJ1-1; D unresolved. Germline assignment: CDR1 MNHEY and CDR2 SMNVEV (reference sequence). Trimming removed 6 bases at V and 11 bases at J, with 13 bases between. The CDR3 loop spans 11 amino acids. CDR3 sequence (DNA): TGTGCCAGCAGGAGGGAGGATCGGGCTTTCTTT. It encodes CASRREDRAFF.

The genes are TRBV4-1 and TRBJ2-1; no firm D call. The length of the CDR3 is 15 residues. V dropped 0 bases and J dropped 5 bases, with 11 bases sitting between them. Per germline, CDR1 MGHRA and CDR2 YSYEKL. DNA of the CDR3: TGCGCCAGCAGCCAAGATGGTCGTCTTAACAATGAGCAGTTCTTC. Translated: CASSQDGRLNNEQFF.

This clone was counted only a few times. This chain connects TRBV11-2 to TRBJ1-2; maybe TRBD1 (5 bases). The CDR3 extends over 14 amino acids. The germline V gene encodes CDR1 SGHAT and CDR2 FQNNGV. V was trimmed by 5 bases and J by 8 bases, leaving 18 bases between them. Here the CDR3 reads CASSPGAPSSGYTF. CDR3 DNA sequence: TGTGCCAGCAGCCCTGGGGCGCCGAGCTCGGGCTACACCTTC.

Only a few counts were recorded for this clone. Other DNA sequences in this specimen translate into the identical CDR3. The gene calls are TRBV11-3 and TRBJ2-1; TRBD2 matches 10 bases. Trimming at V came to 4 bases and at J to 0 bases, leaving 3 bases not matched to a gene. This CDR3 contains 16 residues. Germline lookup yields CDR1 SGHNT and CDR2 YENEEA. CDR3 nucleotides: TGTGCCAGCAGCTCTCGACTAGCGGGCTCCTACAATGAGCAGTTCTTC. Translating it yields CASSSRLAGSYNEQFF.

J is TRBJ2-3 and V is TRBV7-3; D is unresolved. This CDR3 spans 14 amino acids. Per the germline V gene, CDR1 is SGHTA and CDR2 is FQGTGA. Trimming cost V 0 bases and J 2 bases, with 6 bases left between them. DNA for the CDR3: TGTGCCAGCAGCTTAACGGCGGCCACAGATACGCAGTATTTT. As protein: CASSLTAATDTQYF.

The genes are TRBV11-2 and TRBJ2-5; 12 positions agree with TRBD2. The J segment lost 3 bases and the V segment lost 4 bases, leaving 3 bases of the junction unmatched. The CDR3 sequence is 15 residues long. CDR1 and CDR2 (germline): SGHAT, FQNNGV. This chain's CDR3 is CASSSGLAGKETQYF. The DNA for the CDR3 is TGTGCCAGCAGCTCCGGACTAGCGGGGAAAGAGACCCAGTACTTC.

The CDR3 here is CASSDSAGTFYNEQFF. For the CDR3, the DNA is TGTGCCAGCAGTGACTCGGCCGGGACTTTTTACAATGAGCAGTTCTTC. This sequence joins TRBV6-4 and TRBJ2-1; perhaps TRBD2 as D (6 bases). This CDR3 contains 16 residues. Germline CDR1 MRHNA, CDR2 SNTAGT. V was clipped by 0 bases and J by 4 bases, with 13 bases between them.

This clone has only one observation. V and J are TRBV19 and TRBJ1-3; no definite D call. The CDR3 is 11 residues long. The ends were cut back, 3 bases at V and 8 bases at J, with 5 bases in the middle. In germline, CDR1 is LNHDA, CDR2 SQIVND (reference sequence). The CDR3 bases are TGTGCCAGTAGTATCGCGTACACCATATATTTT. Protein product: CASSIAYTIYF.

The chain has TRBV7-8 and TRBJ1-5; D possibly corresponds to TRBD1 (5 bases). There are 15 residues in the CDR3. V was cut by 0 bases and J by 7 bases, with 13 bases left in between. Germline assignment: CDR1 SGHVS and CDR2 FQNEAQ. The CDR3 spells CASSLAFGARQPQHF. CDR3 nucleotides: TGTGCCAGCAGCTTAGCGTTTGGGGCCCGGCAGCCCCAGCATTTT.

The genes are TRBV5-4 and TRBJ2-6; D is possibly TRBD1 (5 bases). Trimming left V 4 bases short and J 0 bases short, with 14 bases between. There are 17 residues in the CDR3. The germline V gene has CDR1 SGHNT and CDR2 YYREEE (reference sequence). The CDR3 DNA reads TGTGCCAGCAGCCCCCCAGGACAAAGCTCTGGGGCCAACGTCCTGACTTTC. Translated: CASSPPGQSSGANVLTF.

This chain connects TRBV6-1 to TRBJ1-5, with a possible D match to TRBD1 (6 bases). Germline assignment: CDR1 MNHNS and CDR2 SASEGT. The V and J ends lost 1 base and 3 bases respectively, with 13 bases between them. The length of the CDR3 is 16 residues. The CDR3 nucleotides are TGTGCCAGCAGTGAAGGGTCGACAGGTCTCAATCAGCCCCAGCATTTT. Its protein is CASSEGSTGLNQPQHF.

The V call is TRBV10-3, the J call TRBJ1-1; 7 bases match TRBD1. The CDR3 is made up of 15 amino acids. Germline V gene sequence: CDR1 ENHRY, CDR2 SYGVKD. The V segment lost 6 bases and the J segment 1 base; nucleotides outside the gene matches: 8. This chain's CDR3 is CAISRGDRANTEAFF. The CDR3 DNA sequence: TGTGCCATCAGCCGGGGCGACAGGGCGAACACTGAAGCTTTCTTT.

The CDR3 nucleotides are TGTGCCAGCAGCTTAGGGTCCCTCTACGAGCAGTTCTTC. This translates into CASSLGSLYEQFF. The V call is TRBV7-2, the J call TRBJ2-7; the D is unclear. The end of the DNA fits TRBJ2-1 better, so the J call may be wrong. The germline gives CDR1 SGHTA, CDR2 FQGNSA. The CDR3 extends over 13 amino acids.

This chain joins TRBV11-2 and TRBJ2-1; D possibly corresponds to TRBD1 (6 bases). With 0 bases removed from V and 4 bases from J, the gap between germline ends came to 10 bases. The CDR3 totals 15 residues. Looked up from germline, CDR1 is SGHAT and CDR2 is FQNNGV. The CDR3 nucleotides are TGTGCCAGCAGCTTAGATGGGGGCCGGTACAATGAGCAGTTCTTC. Amino acid sequence: CASSLDGGRYNEQFF.

The chain couples TRBV4-1 to TRBJ1-3, with D unclear. This CDR3 is 17 amino acids long. Germline V gene data show CDR1 as MGHRA and CDR2 as YSYEKL. Trimming left V 0 bases short and J 4 bases short, with 16 bases between. The CDR3 DNA follows: TGCGCCAGCAGCCAAGATCTTCGGCAGTCGTCCGGAAACACCATATATTTT. This codes for CASSQDLRQSSGNTIYF.

The chain recombines TRBV4-2 with TRBJ1-4; maybe TRBD1 (5 bases). The V end was cut by 1 base, the J end by 0 bases, with 12 bases between. The CDR3 covers 17 residues. Per germline, CDR1 LGHNA and CDR2 YNFKEQ. The CDR3 DNA follows: TGTGCCAGCAGCCAAGGGGGAAGGGGCGCAACTAATGAAAAACTGTTTTTT. This gives the protein CASSQGGRGATNEKLFF.

The CDR3, as DNA: TGTGCCAGCAGTGAAGGGACAGGGGGCTCCTACGAGCAGTACTTC. It codes for CASSEGTGGSYEQYF. The chain joins TRBV6-1 to TRBJ2-7, with TRBD1 matching over 10 bases. V shed 1 base, J shed 0 bases, and the junction held 0 bases outside the gene matches. The CDR3 extends over 15 amino acids. In germline, CDR1 is MNHNS, CDR2 SASEGT.